The rows below give T cell receptor beta chains drawn from one sample of a study of T cell responses to AZD1222 COVID-19 vaccine. Sequencing was performed with immunoSEQ multiplex PCR; in TCRdb, only in-frame clones are kept and a portion is missing. Among roughly 190,000 clones, approximately 93% were seen once, and the ten largest hold about 1.7%. The sample was peripheral blood, taken 28 days after the second AZD1222 dose. The receptor set was obtained from an adult who received the AZD1222 COVID-19 vaccine. Each CDR3 is given with its conserved first and last residue. D genes are given only for firm matches.

v_gene,d_gene,CDR3aa
TRBV5-4,NA,CASSYGAGSGETQYF
TRBV5-4,TRBD2,CASSFGSGRLGTKNIQYF
TRBV5-1,TRBD1,CASSFGDRGPTEAFF
TRBV3-1/TRBV3-2,NA,CASSSYKGVDSYEQYF
TRBV10-2,NA,CASSEPSYGYTF
TRBV6-2/TRBV6-3,NA,CASSYSSNQPQHF
TRBV19,TRBD2,CASTSSGSNSYEQYF
TRBV7-2,TRBD1,CASSFPSGTVNTEAFF
TRBV3-1/TRBV3-2,TRBD1,CASSQGQGRSRNTEAFF
TRBV6-5,NA,CASSWDGPTNEKLFF
TRBV2,TRBD1,CASNRQGQETQYF
TRBV27,TRBD1,CASSYRRGRVSLSGANVLTF
TRBV29-1,NA,CSVRRGAGSQETQYF
TRBV4-1,NA,CASSPSRQIPREAFF
TRBV7-9,TRBD2,CASSFAGTMTSTDTQYF
TRBV7-9,NA,CASSFQRNEQYF
TRBV15,NA,CATSRQGSYEQYF
TRBV7-2,NA,CASSFLQGPDTQYF
TRBV5-6,NA,CASSLSQGLNEKLFF
TRBV7-9,TRBD1,CASSPVDRGHTEAFF
TRBV9,NA,CASSTRDTSYNEQFF
TRBV7-9,NA,CASSLAGKPEQYF
TRBV19,NA,CASNREIRGTEAFF
TRBV2,NA,CASMREANTGELFF
TRBV24-1,NA,CATSDGSVTTSTDTQYF
TRBV5-1,TRBD1,CASSPRDSYNEQFF
TRBV5-1,NA,CASSLGDYGYTF
TRBV12-5,NA,CASGYDPHLANTEAFF
TRBV6-5,NA,CASSYPSGSGNSPLHF
TRBV13,NA,CASSLMEGAFF
TRBV6-2/TRBV6-3,TRBD1,CASSFQGAGNYGYTF
TRBV28,TRBD1,CASRDREVWDEQFF
TRBV7-3,NA,CASSLTGGEREQFF
TRBV18,NA,CASSPDGIYGYTF
TRBV5-6,TRBD2,CASSLDLAGAGRGELFF
TRBV6-5,NA,CASSTDLGVSDTQYF
TRBV21-1,NA,CASSGDDRDYGYTF
TRBV30,NA,CARSINSGYEQYF
TRBV19,TRBD1,CASSTTGNPYNEQFF
TRBV27,NA,CASSALVGGSYNSPLHF
TRBV19,NA,CASSRTPRGTDTQYF
TRBV15,NA,CATSRAGYEQYF
TRBV19,TRBD2,CASTRGVNEQFF
TRBV2,NA,CASSEFGPSGLRDTQYF
TRBV6-5,NA,CASSYGPGSGANVLTF
TRBV5-6,NA,CASSLGLHNQPQHF
TRBV6-2/TRBV6-3,NA,CASTPRLLSYGYTF
TRBV5-1,TRBD1,CASSPGQPMNTEAFF
TRBV5-1,NA,CASSSGGASGNTIYF
TRBV7-2,TRBD1,CASSLVWDRANYGYTF
TRBV6-2/TRBV6-3,NA,CASSYERGVPNSGNTIYF
TRBV7-9,NA,CASSFSGDPGGYTF
TRBV2,TRBD2,CASSDPSGRTSSYNEQFF
TRBV19,NA,CATSDLRGATNEKLFF
TRBV6-1,NA,CASSEAAGRGVNQPQHF
TRBV5-5,NA,CASSSFWGYSYEQYF
TRBV6-5,NA,CASVSQNTGELFF
TRBV6-1,TRBD1,CASSEQEGTGSEKLFF